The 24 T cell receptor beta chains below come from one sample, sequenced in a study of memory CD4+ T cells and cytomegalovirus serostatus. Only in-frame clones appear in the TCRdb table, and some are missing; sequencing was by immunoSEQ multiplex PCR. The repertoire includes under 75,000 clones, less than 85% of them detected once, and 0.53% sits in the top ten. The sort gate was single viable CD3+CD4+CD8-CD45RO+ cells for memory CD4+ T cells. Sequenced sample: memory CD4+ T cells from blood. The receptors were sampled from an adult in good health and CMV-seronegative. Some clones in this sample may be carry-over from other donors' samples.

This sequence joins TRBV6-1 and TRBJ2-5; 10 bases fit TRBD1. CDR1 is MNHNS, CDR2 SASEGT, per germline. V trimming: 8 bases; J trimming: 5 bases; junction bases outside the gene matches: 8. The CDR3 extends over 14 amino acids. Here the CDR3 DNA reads TGTGCCAGCGGAAGACAGGGGGCTGCGGAGACCCAGTACTTC. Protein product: CASGRQGAAETQYF.

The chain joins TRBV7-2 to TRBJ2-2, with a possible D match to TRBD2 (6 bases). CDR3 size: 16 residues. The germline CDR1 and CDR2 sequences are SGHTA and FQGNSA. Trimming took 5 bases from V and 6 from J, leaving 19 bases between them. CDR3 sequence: CASSPRRASGSGELFF. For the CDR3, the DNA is TGTGCCAGCAGCCCAAGGAGGGCCTCCGGATCCGGGGAGCTGTTTTTT. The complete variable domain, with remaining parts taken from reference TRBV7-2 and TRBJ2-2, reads GAGVSQSPSNKVTEKGKDVELRCDPISGHTALYWYRQSLGQGLEFLIYFQGNSAPDKSGLPSDRFSAERTGGSVSTLTIQRTQQEDSAVYLCASSPRRASGSGELFFGEGSRLTVL.

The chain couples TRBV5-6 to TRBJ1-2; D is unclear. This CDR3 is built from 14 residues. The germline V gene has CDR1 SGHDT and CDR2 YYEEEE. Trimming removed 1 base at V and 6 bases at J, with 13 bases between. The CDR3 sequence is CASSLWRHEDGYTF. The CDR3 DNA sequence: TGTGCCAGCAGCTTGTGGCGGCATGAGGATGGCTACACCTTC.

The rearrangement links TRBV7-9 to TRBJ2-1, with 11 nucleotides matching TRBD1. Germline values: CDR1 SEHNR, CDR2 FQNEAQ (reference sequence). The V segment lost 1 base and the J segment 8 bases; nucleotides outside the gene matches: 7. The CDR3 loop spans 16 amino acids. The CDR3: CASSLGGQGVLYEQFF. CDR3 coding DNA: TGTGCCAGCAGCTTAGGGGGACAGGGGGTTTTGTATGAGCAGTTCTTC.

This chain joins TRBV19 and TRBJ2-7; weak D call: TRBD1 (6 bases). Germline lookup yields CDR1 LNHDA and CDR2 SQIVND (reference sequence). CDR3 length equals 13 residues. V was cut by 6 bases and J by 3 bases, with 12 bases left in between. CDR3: CASRPTGRYEQYF. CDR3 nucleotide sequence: TGTGCCAGTAGACCGACAGGTCGCTACGAGCAGTACTTC.

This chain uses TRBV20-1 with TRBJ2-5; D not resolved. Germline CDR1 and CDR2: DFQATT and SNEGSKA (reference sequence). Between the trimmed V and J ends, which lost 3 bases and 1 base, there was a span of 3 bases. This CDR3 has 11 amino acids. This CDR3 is CSASSQETQYF. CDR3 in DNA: TGCAGTGCTAGTTCCCAAGAGACCCAGTACTTC.

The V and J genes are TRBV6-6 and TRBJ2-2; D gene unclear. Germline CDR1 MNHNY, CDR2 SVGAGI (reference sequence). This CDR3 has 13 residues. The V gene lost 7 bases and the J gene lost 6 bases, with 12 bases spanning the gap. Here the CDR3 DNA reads TGTGCCAGCAATCCCGCCGGACCCGGGGAGCTGTTTTTT. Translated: CASNPAGPGELFF.

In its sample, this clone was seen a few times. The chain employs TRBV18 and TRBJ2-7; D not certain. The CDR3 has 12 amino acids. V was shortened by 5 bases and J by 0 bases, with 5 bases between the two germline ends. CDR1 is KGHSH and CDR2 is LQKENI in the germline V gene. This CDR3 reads CASSTDSYEQYF. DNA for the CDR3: TGTGCCAGCTCAACGGACTCCTACGAGCAGTACTTC.

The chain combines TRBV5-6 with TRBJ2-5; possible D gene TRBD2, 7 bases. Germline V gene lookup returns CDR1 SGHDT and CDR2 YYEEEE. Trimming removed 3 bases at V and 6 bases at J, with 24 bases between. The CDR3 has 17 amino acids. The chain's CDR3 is CASSWIGTVGGLQTQYF. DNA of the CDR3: TGTGCCAGCAGCTGGATCGGGACTGTCGGGGGGCTACAGACCCAGTACTTC.

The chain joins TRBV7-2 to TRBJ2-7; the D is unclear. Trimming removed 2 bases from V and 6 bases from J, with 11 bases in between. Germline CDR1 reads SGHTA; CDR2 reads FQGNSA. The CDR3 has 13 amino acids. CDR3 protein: CASSLFVRSEQYF. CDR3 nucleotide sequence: TGTGCCAGCAGCTTATTTGTAAGGAGCGAGCAGTACTTC.

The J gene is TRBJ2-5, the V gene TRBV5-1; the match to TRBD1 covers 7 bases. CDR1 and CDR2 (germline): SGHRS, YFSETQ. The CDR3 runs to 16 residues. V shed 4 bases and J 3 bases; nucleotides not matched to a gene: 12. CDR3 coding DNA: TGCGCCAGCAGCCTGACCGGACAGGTGTTAAAAGAGACCCAGTACTTC. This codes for CASSLTGQVLKETQYF.

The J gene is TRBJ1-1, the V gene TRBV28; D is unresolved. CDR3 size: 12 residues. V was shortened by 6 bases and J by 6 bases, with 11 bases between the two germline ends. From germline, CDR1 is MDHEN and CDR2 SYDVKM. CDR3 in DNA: TGTGCCAGCAGCCTGGTCTACTCTGAAGCTTTCTTT. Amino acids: CASSLVYSEAFF.

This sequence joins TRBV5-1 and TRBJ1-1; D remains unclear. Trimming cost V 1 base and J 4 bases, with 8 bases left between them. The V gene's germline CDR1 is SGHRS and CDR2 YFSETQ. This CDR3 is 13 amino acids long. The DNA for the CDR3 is TGCGCCAGCAGCTTGAAACGGGGCACTGAAGCTTTCTTT. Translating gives CASSLKRGTEAFF.

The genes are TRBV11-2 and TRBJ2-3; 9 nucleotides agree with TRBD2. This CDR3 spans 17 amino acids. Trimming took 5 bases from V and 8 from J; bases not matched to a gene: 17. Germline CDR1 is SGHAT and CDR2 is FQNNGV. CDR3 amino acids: CASSAAGGAGGRGTQYF. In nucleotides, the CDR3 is TGTGCCAGCAGCGCCGCGGGGGGAGCGGGGGGCCGCGGTACGCAGTATTTT.

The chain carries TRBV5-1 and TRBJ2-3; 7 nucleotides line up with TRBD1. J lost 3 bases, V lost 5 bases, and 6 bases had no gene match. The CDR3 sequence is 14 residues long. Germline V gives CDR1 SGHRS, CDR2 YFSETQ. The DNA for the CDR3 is TGCGCCAGCAGAAGGGGGCAGGGGACAGATACGCAGTATTTT. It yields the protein CASRRGQGTDTQYF. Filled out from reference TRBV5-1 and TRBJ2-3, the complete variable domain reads KAGVTQTPRYLIKTRGQQVTLSCSPISGHRSVSWYQQTPGQGLQFLFEYFSETQRNKGNFPGRFSGRQFSNSRSEMNVSTLELGDSALYLCASRRGQGTDTQYFGPGTRLTVL.

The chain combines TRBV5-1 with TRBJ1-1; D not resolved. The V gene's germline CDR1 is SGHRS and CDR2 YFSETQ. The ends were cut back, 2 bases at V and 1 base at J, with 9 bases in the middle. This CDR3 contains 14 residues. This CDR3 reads CASSFFSGNTEAFF. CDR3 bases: TGCGCCAGCAGCTTTTTTTCCGGGAACACTGAAGCTTTCTTT.

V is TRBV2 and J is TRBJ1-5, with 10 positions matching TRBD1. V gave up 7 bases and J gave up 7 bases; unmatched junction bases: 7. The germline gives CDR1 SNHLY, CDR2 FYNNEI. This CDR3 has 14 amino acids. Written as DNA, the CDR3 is TGTGCCAGCACTACTAGGACAGGGGGACAGCCCCAGCATTTT. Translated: CASTTRTGGQPQHF.

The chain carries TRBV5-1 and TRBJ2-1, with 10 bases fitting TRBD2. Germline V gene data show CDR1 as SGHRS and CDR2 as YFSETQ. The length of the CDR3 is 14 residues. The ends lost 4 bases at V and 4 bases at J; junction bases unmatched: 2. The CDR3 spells CASSPTSGYNEQFF. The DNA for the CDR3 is TGCGCCAGCAGCCCGACTAGCGGGTACAATGAGCAGTTCTTC.

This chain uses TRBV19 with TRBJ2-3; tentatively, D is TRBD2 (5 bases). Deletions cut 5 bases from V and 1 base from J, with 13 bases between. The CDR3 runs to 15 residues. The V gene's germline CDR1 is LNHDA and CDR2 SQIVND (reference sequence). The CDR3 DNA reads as TGTGCCAGTAGTTTACACCTGCGGGGCACAGATACGCAGTATTTT. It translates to CASSLHLRGTDTQYF.

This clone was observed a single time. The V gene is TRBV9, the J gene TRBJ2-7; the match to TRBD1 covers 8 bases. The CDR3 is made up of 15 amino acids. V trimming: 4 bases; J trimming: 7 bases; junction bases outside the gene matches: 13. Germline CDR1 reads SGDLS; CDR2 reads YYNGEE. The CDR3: CASSRTPTGAGEQYF. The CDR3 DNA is TGTGCCAGCAGCCGAACCCCGACAGGGGCAGGAGAGCAGTACTTC.

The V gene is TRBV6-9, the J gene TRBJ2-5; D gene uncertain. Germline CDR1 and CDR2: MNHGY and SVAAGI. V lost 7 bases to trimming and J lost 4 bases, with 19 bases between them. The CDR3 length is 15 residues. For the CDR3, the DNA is TGTGCCAGCACGTGGTCCCACGCAGGCCCAGAGACCCAGTACTTC. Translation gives CASTWSHAGPETQYF.

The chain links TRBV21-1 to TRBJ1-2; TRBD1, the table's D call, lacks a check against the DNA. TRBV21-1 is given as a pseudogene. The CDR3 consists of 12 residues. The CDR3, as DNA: TGTGCCAGCAGCAAAGGGACAGACGCCTACACCTTC. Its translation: CASSKGTDAYTF.

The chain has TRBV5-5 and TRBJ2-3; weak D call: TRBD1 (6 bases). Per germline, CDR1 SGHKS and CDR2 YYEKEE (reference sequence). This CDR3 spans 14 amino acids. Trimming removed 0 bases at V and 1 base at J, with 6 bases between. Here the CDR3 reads CASSLAGGTDTQYF. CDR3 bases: TGTGCCAGCAGCTTGGCAGGGGGCACAGATACGCAGTATTTT. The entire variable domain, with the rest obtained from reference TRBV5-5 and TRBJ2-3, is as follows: DAGVTQSPTHLIKTRGQQVTLRCSPISGHKSVSWYQQVLGQGPQFIFQYYEKEERGRGNFPDRFSARQFPNYSSELNVNALLLGDSALYLCASSLAGGTDTQYFGPGTRLTVL.

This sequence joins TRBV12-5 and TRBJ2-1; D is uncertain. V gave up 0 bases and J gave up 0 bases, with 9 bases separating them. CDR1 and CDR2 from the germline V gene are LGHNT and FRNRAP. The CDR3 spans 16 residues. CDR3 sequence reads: CASGLVVGDSYNEQFF. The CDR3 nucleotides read TGTGCTAGTGGTTTGGTAGTAGGCGACTCCTACAATGAGCAGTTCTTC.